A selection of T cell receptor beta chains follows, all from one sample in a study of cytomegalovirus exposure and HLA in healthy donors. Some clones are missing from TCRdb's copy, which holds only in-frame ones; the method was immunoSEQ multiplex PCR. The data hold tens of thousands of clones, with more than 65% observed a single time. Sequencing was done on a sample of PBMCs. The receptors shown here come from a man between 60 and 75 years old in good health and CMV-seronegative. CDR3s include the opening cysteine and the closing phenylalanine or tryptophan. Fields, in order: D gene, clone size, V gene, J gene, CDR3 DNA, CDR3 protein. D genes are given only for firm matches. For some rows the clone size is stated as once, few or many, or as a class when expanded; others skip it.

>.|.|TRBV2|TRBJ1-1
TGTGCCAGCATGGTTCCGGGAGGGGCAGCTTTCTTT
CASMVPGGAAFF
>TRBD1|few|TRBV6-5|TRBJ1-3
TGTGCCAGCAGTTCAACCGGGACAGGGGTTGGAAACACCATATATTTT
CASSSTGTGVGNTIYF
>TRBD1|.|TRBV5-1|TRBJ2-7
TGCGCCAGCAGCTTGGAGGGGCAGGGGGTCGAGCAGTACTTC
CASSLEGQGVEQYF
>.|.|TRBV29-1|TRBJ1-1
TGCAGCACGTTAACACCGCTGAACACTGAAGCTTTCTTT
CSTLTPLNTEAFF
>TRBD1|few|TRBV19|TRBJ1-1
TGTGCCAGTAGTATTCTGCCGGGACAGGGGAACACTGAAGCTTTCTTT
CASSILPGQGNTEAFF
>TRBD1|.|TRBV7-9|TRBJ1-2
TGTGCCAGCAGCTTGGGCCCTCTCGGGACAGGGAGCGGCTACACCTTC
CASSLGPLGTGSGYTF
>TRBD1|.|TRBV7-2|TRBJ2-1
TGTGCCAGCAGCTCGACCGGGACAGGGGTATACAATGAGCAGTTCTTC
CASSSTGTGVYNEQFF
>TRBD2|few|TRBV4-1|TRBJ2-3
TGCGCCAGCAGTTCCCAGAGCGGGAGGTTAGATACGCAGTATTTT
CASSSQSGRLDTQYF
>TRBD1|.|TRBV5-1|TRBJ2-1
TGCGCCAGCAGACGGGACAGGGGGAGCGATGAGCAGTTCTTC
CASRRDRGSDEQFF
>TRBD2|.|TRBV28|TRBJ2-2
TGTGCCAGCAGGTGGCTAGCGGAGAACACCGGGGAGCTGTTTTTT
CASRWLAENTGELFF
>.|.|TRBV21-1|TRBJ1-1
TGTGCCAGCAACCGCCGGGACTGGAACACTGAAGCTTTCTTT
CASNRRDWNTEAFF
>.|.|TRBV28|TRBJ1-4
TGTGCCAGCCTAGATTCGGGAGGGAGTGAAAAACTGTTTTTT
CASLDSGGSEKLFF
>TRBD2|.|TRBV7-2|TRBJ2-3
TGTGCCAGCAGCCCGCTGGGGCTAGCGGGGGGCGGAGATACGCAGTATTTT
CASSPLGLAGGGDTQYF
>.|once|TRBV6-7|TRBJ2-5
TGTGCCAGCAGTTATTTCCGTGTCCAGGAGACCCAGTACTTC
CASSYFRVQETQYF
>TRBD1|few|TRBV6-1|TRBJ1-6
TGTGCCACCAGGGACAGTAATAATTCACCCCTCCACTTT
CATRDSNNSPLHF
>.|.|TRBV25-1|TRBJ2-5
TGTGCCAGCAGTGAACCAGACATCCAAGAGACCCAGTACTTC
CASSEPDIQETQYF
>TRBD1|.|TRBV2|TRBJ1-1
TGTGCCAGCAACCAGGGGGCTCGCACTGAAGCTTTCTTT
CASNQGARTEAFF
>TRBD1|.|TRBV29-1|TRBJ2-5
TGCAGCGCACCCGGGACAGGGGATGTAGAGACCCAGTACTTC
CSAPGTGDVETQYF
>TRBD1|.|TRBV6-1|TRBJ2-7
TGTGCCAGCAGGGAGGGACAGGCGAACGAGCAGTACTTC
CASREGQANEQYF
>TRBD1|.|TRBV10-3|TRBJ2-2
TGTGCCATCAGTGAGTTCAGGGGGCCCGGGGAGCTGTTTTTT
CAISEFRGPGELFF
>TRBD1|.|TRBV5-1|TRBJ2-3
TGCGCCAGCAGCGGAACGGGACAGCTCACAGATACGCAGTATTTT
CASSGTGQLTDTQYF
>TRBD2|.|TRBV7-2|TRBJ2-7
TGTGCCAGCAGCTGGACTAGCGGGGGCTACGAGCAGTACTTC
CASSWTSGGYEQYF
>.|.|TRBV7-9|TRBJ2-1
TGTGCCAGCAGTTTGGGGCGGGGCGAGTACAATGAGCAGTTCTTC
CASSLGRGEYNEQFF
>TRBD2|once|TRBV2|TRBJ2-1
TGTGCCAGCGACACCGGACTAGCGGGGATCTACAATGAGCAGTTCTTC
CASDTGLAGIYNEQFF
>.|.|TRBV2|TRBJ2-5
TGTGCCAGCAGTGAATTGGAGGTTGGGCAAGAGACCCAGTACTTC
CASSELEVGQETQYF
>TRBD1|few|TRBV7-6|TRBJ1-2
TGTGCCAGCAGCCCCGGGACAGCCTATGGCTACACCTTC
CASSPGTAYGYTF
>.|once|TRBV19|TRBJ1-5
TGTGCCAGTAGTATAGATAGTAGTTCGGGGTGGCAGCCCCAGCATTTT
CASSIDSSSGWQPQHF
>.|once|TRBV6-5|TRBJ2-5
TGTGCCAGCGCCGTCAGTGGGGGCCCACAAGAGACCCAGTACTTC
CASAVSGGPQETQYF
>TRBD2|.|TRBV5-1|TRBJ2-7
TGCGCCAGCAGCACGTCCGGGACTAGCGTCGATCAGTACTTC
CASSTSGTSVDQYF
>TRBD1|few|TRBV6-5|TRBJ1-3
TGTGCCAGCAGTGCTGACAGGGGCTCTGGAAACACCATATATTTT
CASSADRGSGNTIYF
>.|.|TRBV4-3|TRBJ2-5
TGCGCCAGCAGCCAAGAGTCGGGGTTTAGTTACGAGACCCAGTACTTC
CASSQESGFSYETQYF
>TRBD2|.|TRBV19|TRBJ2-2
TGTGCCAGTGCCGTTTCCGGGACTAGCGGGGCCGGGGAGCTGTTTTTT
CASAVSGTSGAGELFF
>TRBD2|.|TRBV5-1|TRBJ2-5
TGCGCCAGCAGCTTGGAGGGACTAGCGACGGAGACCCAGTACTTC
CASSLEGLATETQYF
>.|.|TRBV5-6|TRBJ1-2
TGTGCCAGCAGCTTTGTAGGGCTGACAGCTAACTATGGCTACACCTTC
CASSFVGLTANYGYTF
>.|.|TRBV29-1|TRBJ2-6
TGCAGCGTTTTGGACAGCTCTGGGGCCAACGTCCTGACTTTC
CSVLDSSGANVLTF
>TRBD1|.|TRBV19|TRBJ2-3
TGTGCCAGTAGTGGCCGGGACAGGAACACAGATACGCAGTATTTT
CASSGRDRNTDTQYF
>TRBD2|.|TRBV5-4|TRBJ2-1
TGTGCCAGCAGCTTCGGCGGGGGGGCATCAAATGAGCAGTTCTTC
CASSFGGGASNEQFF
>.|.|TRBV6-1|TRBJ1-5
TGTGCCAGCAGTGATTTCAGGGGCCATAGCAATCAGCCCCAGCATTTT
CASSDFRGHSNQPQHF
>.|.|TRBV30|TRBJ1-4
TGTGCCTGGAGTGGGAAGGGGACATCTAATGAAAAACTGTTTTTT
CAWSGKGTSNEKLFF
>TRBD1|.|TRBV2|TRBJ1-6
TGTGCCAGCAGTAAGCCAAGGGACAGCACCCTCTCCTATAATTCACCCCTCCACTTT
CASSKPRDSTLSYNSPLHF
>TRBD2|.|TRBV11-2|TRBJ2-3
TGTGCCAGCAGCTTAGGTCAAGCGGGGGGAGATACGCAGTATTTT
CASSLGQAGGDTQYF
>.|few|TRBV10-1|TRBJ1-6
TGCGCCAGCAGTGAGTCAGGGGGTGGTTCACCCCTCCACTTT
CASSESGGGSPLHF
>.|.|TRBV5-1|TRBJ2-3
TGCGCCAGCCACAGTACTAGCACAGATACGCAGTATTTT
CASHSTSTDTQYF
>TRBD1|.|TRBV2|TRBJ1-1
TGTGCCAGCCTTTACTCACAGGGGGCGAACACTGAAGCTTTCTTT
CASLYSQGANTEAFF
>.|.|TRBV5-1|TRBJ2-1
TGCGCCAGCAGCTTAGGGGACTCCTACAATGAGCAGTTCTTC
CASSLGDSYNEQFF
>.|few|TRBV5-8|TRBJ2-2
TGTGCCAGCAGCTTGGCCGGGGGCACCGGGGAGCTGTTTTTT
CASSLAGGTGELFF
>.|.|TRBV6-5|TRBJ1-4
TGTGCCAGCAGTACCCAGGACAGAGAAAAACTGTTTTTT
CASSTQDREKLFF
>.|.|TRBV19|TRBJ2-7
TGTGCCAGTAGTACACAGGGCTCCTACGAGCAGTACTTC
CASSTQGSYEQYF
>.|.|TRBV15|TRBJ1-1
TGTGCCACCAGCAGAGGGGGGGGGAGTTTTGTTGAAGCTTTCTTT
CATSRGGGSFVEAFF
>.|few|TRBV5-1|TRBJ1-1
TGCGCCAGCAGCGTACAGGGAAGGATGAACACTGAAGCTTTCTTT
CASSVQGRMNTEAFF
>.|.|TRBV28|TRBJ2-3
TGTGCCAGCACCCTATTGACTAGTATGACAGATACGCAGTATTTT
CASTLLTSMTDTQYF